The rows below give T cell receptor beta chains drawn from one sample of a study of PD-L1 blockade in urothelial cancer. Profiled with immunoSEQ multiplex PCR; TCRdb holds only in-frame clones, not every one. Altogether tens of thousands of clones are present, roughly nine tenths being singletons, with the ten largest covering about 7.3%. The material sequenced was PBMCs, taken around atezolizumab (anti-PD-L1) treatment. The source of these receptors is a man between 65 and 85 years old with urothelial cancer. The CDR3 runs from the conserved cysteine through the conserved F or W. The D gene is left open where the match is weak. Clone size appears in some rows only: once, few, many, or a class for an expanded clone.

>NA|TRBJ1-5|TRBV6-1|NA
TGTGCCAGCCTGGACAGCTACAATCAGCCCCAGCATTTT
CASLDSYNQPQHF
>NA|TRBJ2-7|TRBV5-5|once
TGTGCCAGCAGCTTGGATCGCGGAACTTTAACCTACGAGCAGTACTTC
CASSLDRGTLTYEQYF
>NA|TRBJ1-2|TRBV7-9|NA
TGTGCCAGCAGCCTGGCGGAGACAGACCATGGCTACACCTTC
CASSLAETDHGYTF
>NA|TRBJ2-1|TRBV5-4|NA
TGTGCCAGCAGCTTAGACTCCTTGTCCTACAATGAGCAGTTCTTC
CASSLDSLSYNEQFF
>NA|TRBJ1-3|TRBV4-2|NA
TGTGCCAGCAGTCCAGGGAGGAGTGGAAACACCATATATTTT
CASSPGRSGNTIYF
>TRBD1|TRBJ2-7|TRBV2|NA
TGTGCCAGCACCGGGACAGGGAACTACGAGCAGTACTTC
CASTGTGNYEQYF
>NA|TRBJ2-5|TRBV28|NA
TGTGCCAGCAGTCCCCCGGCTAGCATGCAGACCCAGTACTTC
CASSPPASMQTQYF
>TRBD2|TRBJ2-3|TRBV30|NA
TGTGCCTGGAGTGTTGGGCTAGCGGTAAACACAGATACGCAGTATTTT
CAWSVGLAVNTDTQYF
>NA|TRBJ2-7|TRBV29-1|NA
TGCAGCGTCGGTTCAGGGCCCTACGAGCAGTACTTC
CSVGSGPYEQYF
>TRBD2|TRBJ2-1|TRBV4-2|NA
TGTGCCAGCAGCCAAGGAAGCGGGATAGATGGCAATGAGCAGTTCTTC
CASSQGSGIDGNEQFF
>TRBD1|TRBJ1-3|TRBV27|NA
TGTGCCAGCAGTTCCGGACAGGGCCACTCTGGAAACACCATATATTTT
CASSSGQGHSGNTIYF
>TRBD1|TRBJ2-7|TRBV4-1|NA
TGCGCCAGCAGCCAAGTATTCGACAGGGGGTACGAGCAGTACTTC
CASSQVFDRGYEQYF
>TRBD1|TRBJ2-7|TRBV30|NA
TGTGCCTGGAGTAGGAAGGGGGCATGGGAGCAGTACTTC
CAWSRKGAWEQYF